This is a list of T cell receptor beta chains from one sample in a study of cytomegalovirus exposure and HLA in healthy donors. Generated by immunoSEQ multiplex PCR, the TCRdb table keeps only in-frame clones and is missing some. The data show some 60,000 clones, roughly four fifths seen once. The sequenced sample consisted of PBMCs. The receptors shown here come from a human donor in good health. Both conserved end residues are part of each CDR3. The D gene is left open where the match is weak. Some rows have no size entry. The others give once, few or many, or a class for an expanded clone.

abundance: NA; j_gene: TRBJ2-7; v_gene: TRBV2; d_gene: NA; CDR3aa: CASSDTEGSRSYEQYF; CDR3nt: TGTGCCAGCAGTGATACCGAAGGGAGCAGGTCCTACGAGCAGTACTTC
abundance: NA; j_gene: TRBJ2-2; v_gene: TRBV6-5; d_gene: NA; CDR3aa: CASTAVANTGELFF; CDR3nt: TGTGCCAGCACCGCGGTAGCGAACACCGGGGAGCTGTTTTTT
abundance: NA; j_gene: TRBJ2-3; v_gene: TRBV15; d_gene: NA; CDR3aa: CATSRSLDVTDTQYF; CDR3nt: TGTGCCACCAGCAGATCCCTAGATGTCACAGATACGCAGTATTTT
abundance: NA; j_gene: TRBJ2-7; v_gene: TRBV18; d_gene: NA; CDR3aa: CASSPPSSYEQYF; CDR3nt: TGTGCCAGCTCTCCCCCCAGCTCCTACGAGCAGTACTTC
abundance: NA; j_gene: TRBJ1-5; v_gene: TRBV5-1; d_gene: TRBD1; CDR3aa: CASSPGQVDSNQPQHF; CDR3nt: TGCGCCAGCAGCCCCGGACAGGTCGATAGCAATCAGCCCCAGCATTTT
abundance: NA; j_gene: TRBJ2-6; v_gene: TRBV6-1; d_gene: TRBD1; CDR3aa: CASSEVVVNRGLSSGANVLTF; CDR3nt: TGTGCCAGCAGTGAAGTGGTAGTGAACAGGGGGCTATCCTCTGGGGCCAACGTCCTGACTTTC
abundance: NA; j_gene: TRBJ2-5; v_gene: TRBV10-3; d_gene: TRBD2; CDR3aa: CAISLAGDQETQYF; CDR3nt: TGTGCCATCAGCTTAGCGGGAGACCAAGAGACCCAGTACTTC
abundance: NA; j_gene: TRBJ2-3; v_gene: TRBV21-1; d_gene: NA; CDR3aa: CASPDGGARQSPDTQYF; CDR3nt: TGTGCCAGCCCCGACGGGGGGGCCAGACAGTCGCCAGATACGCAGTATTTT
abundance: NA; j_gene: TRBJ1-1; v_gene: TRBV29-1; d_gene: NA; CDR3aa: CSVEWMTFLKNTEAFF; CDR3nt: TGCAGCGTAGAATGGATGACTTTTCTTAAGAACACTGAAGCTTTCTTT
abundance: NA; j_gene: TRBJ2-7; v_gene: TRBV4-2; d_gene: NA; CDR3aa: CASSQDFGSGLSSYEQYF; CDR3nt: TGTGCCAGCAGCCAAGATTTTGGTAGCGGATTGAGCTCCTACGAGCAGTACTTC
abundance: NA; j_gene: TRBJ1-5; v_gene: TRBV19; d_gene: NA; CDR3aa: CASSQKQGTSQPQHF; CDR3nt: TGTGCCAGTAGCCAAAAACAGGGAACAAGTCAGCCCCAGCATTTT
abundance: few; j_gene: TRBJ2-1; v_gene: TRBV28; d_gene: NA; CDR3aa: CASSLTNNEQFF; CDR3nt: TGTGCCAGCAGTTTAACAAACAATGAGCAGTTCTTC
abundance: once; j_gene: TRBJ1-1; v_gene: TRBV5-6; d_gene: TRBD1; CDR3aa: CASSLWTGNTEAFF; CDR3nt: TGTGCCAGCAGCTTATGGACAGGCAACACTGAAGCTTTCTTT
abundance: NA; j_gene: TRBJ1-2; v_gene: TRBV5-1; d_gene: NA; CDR3aa: CASSLESRGGYTF; CDR3nt: TGCGCCAGCAGCTTGGAAAGCCGAGGAGGCTACACCTTC
abundance: NA; j_gene: TRBJ2-7; v_gene: TRBV6-5; d_gene: NA; CDR3aa: CASSTEGGEQYF; CDR3nt: TGTGCCAGCAGTACTGAAGGGGGCGAGCAGTACTTC
abundance: once; j_gene: TRBJ1-4; v_gene: TRBV7-2; d_gene: TRBD1; CDR3aa: CASSFSGTANEKLFF; CDR3nt: TGTGCCAGCAGCTTCTCCGGGACAGCCAATGAAAAACTGTTTTTT
abundance: NA; j_gene: TRBJ2-5; v_gene: TRBV19; d_gene: NA; CDR3aa: CASSGVGSSPYQETQYF; CDR3nt: TGTGCCAGTAGTGGGGTAGGGAGCTCACCGTACCAAGAGACCCAGTACTTC
abundance: NA; j_gene: TRBJ1-1; v_gene: TRBV7-9; d_gene: TRBD1; CDR3aa: CSSSSLGRGVENTEAFF; CDR3nt: TGTTCCAGCAGCTCCCTCGGCAGGGGGGTGGAGAACACTGAAGCTTTCTTT